The 22 T cell receptor beta chains below were found in one sample sequenced in a study of blood T cell repertoires in COVID-19. The method was immunoSEQ multiplex PCR; TCRdb's version includes in-frame clones alone and lacks a portion of them. The sample consists of approximately 360,000 clones, roughly 90% of them appearing once. Sequenced: peripheral blood. All receptors derive from a man aged 18 to 29 with active or convalescent COVID-19.

This clone came up once. This chain links TRBV28 with TRBJ2-1, with 8 bases that match TRBD1. Trimming removed 6 bases from V and 6 bases from J; junction bases left unmatched: 1. This CDR3 has 12 residues. Germline assignment: CDR1 MDHEN and CDR2 SYDVKM. CDR3 in DNA: TGTGCCAGCAGGGACAGGGTCAATGAGCAGTTCTTC. This gives the protein CASRDRVNEQFF. Full variable domain (outside the CDR3, taken from reference TRBV28 and TRBJ2-1): DVKVTQSSRYLVKRTGEKVFLECVQDMDHENMFWYRQDPGLGLRLIYFSYDVKMKEKGDIPEGYSVSREKKERFSLILESASTNQTSMYLCASRDRVNEQFFGPGTRLTVL.

This chain uses TRBV6-5 with TRBJ1-1; D gene unclear. The length of the CDR3 is 13 residues. With 2 bases removed from V and 3 bases from J, the gap between germline ends came to 7 bases. Looked up from germline, CDR1 is MNHEY and CDR2 is SVGAGI. DNA for the CDR3: TGTGCCAGCAGTTACACGGAGCACACTGAAGCTTTCTTT. Protein product: CASSYTEHTEAFF.

The chain has TRBV6-5 and TRBJ1-6; D is unresolved. The CDR3 consists of 15 residues. Germline assignment: CDR1 MNHEY and CDR2 SVGAGI. Trimming removed 6 bases at V and 0 bases at J, with 9 bases between. The CDR3 protein is CASSPVISYNSPLHF. The CDR3 DNA reads as TGTGCCAGCAGCCCGGTCATCTCCTATAATTCACCCCTCCACTTT.

The V call is TRBV7-9, the J call TRBJ2-5, with D possibly matching TRBD1 (5 bases). Germline V gives CDR1 SEHNR, CDR2 FQNEAQ (reference sequence). V lost 0 bases and J lost 1, with 15 bases in between. The CDR3 is made up of 17 amino acids. CDR3 sequence reads: CASSLAGATVGQETQYF. CDR3 DNA: TGTGCCAGCAGCTTAGCTGGGGCGACTGTCGGCCAAGAGACCCAGTACTTC. Combining the CDR3 with reference TRBV7-9 and TRBJ2-5 gives the whole variable domain DTGVSQNPRHKITKRGQNVTFRCDPISEHNRLYWYRQTLGQGPEFLTYFQNEAQLEKSRLLSDRFSAERPKGSFSTLEIQRTEQGDSAMYLCASSLAGATVGQETQYFGPGTRLLVL.

J is TRBJ1-2 and V is TRBV7-6; 7 bases align to TRBD1. Per the germline V gene, CDR1 is SGHVS and CDR2 is FNYEAQ. The CDR3 is 16 residues long. V lost 5 bases, J lost 6 bases, and 15 bases stayed unmatched. Written as DNA, the CDR3 is TGTGCCAGCAGCGGGAGACAGGGCCCGGGGAGTGATGGCTACACCTTC. Translating gives CASSGRQGPGSDGYTF.

The J gene is TRBJ1-1, the V gene TRBV5-8; possible D gene TRBD1, 6 bases. The CDR3 covers 17 residues. CDR1 SGHTS and CDR2 YDEGEE come from the germline V gene. V gave up 1 base and J gave up 3 bases, with 19 bases separating them. Written as DNA, the CDR3 is TGTGCCAGCAGCTTGCCCCGGGACACCTCGCGGGACACTGAAGCTTTCTTT. Protein: CASSLPRDTSRDTEAFF.

V and J are TRBV5-6 and TRBJ1-5; D is unresolved. The CDR3 has 14 amino acids. Germline-derived CDR1 and CDR2 are SGHDT and YYEEEE. With 0 bases removed from V and 7 bases from J, the gap between germline ends came to 11 bases. CDR3 sequence: CASSLARVKQPQHF. In DNA, the CDR3 is TGTGCCAGCAGCTTGGCGCGGGTTAAACAGCCCCAGCATTTT.

V usage is TRBV6-5 and J usage is TRBJ2-7; 7 bases line up with TRBD1. The V segment lost 0 bases and the J segment 5 bases; nucleotides outside the gene matches: 4. Germline assignment: CDR1 MNHEY and CDR2 SVGAGI. The CDR3 runs to 14 residues. CDR3 sequence: CASSYSTGWDEQYF. The CDR3 region has the DNA TGTGCCAGCAGTTACTCGACAGGGTGGGACGAGCAGTACTTC.

A word on this clone: An end of the junction differs from the germline gene, which may be a read error. The V call is TRBV9, the J call TRBJ2-6; TRBD1 might be the D (7 bases). This CDR3 is built from 21 residues. CDR1 is SGDLS and CDR2 is YYNGEE in the germline V gene. DNA for the CDR3: TGTGCCAGCAGCGTAGCCAGGGGGGCTTATCCGGGACCGTCTGGGGCCAACGTGCTGACTTTC. Protein sequence: CASSVARGAYPGPSGANVLTF. The whole variable domain, remainder taken from reference TRBV9 and TRBJ2-6, is DSGVTQTPKHLITATGQRVTLRCSPRSGDLSVYWYQQSLDQGLQFLIQYYNGEERAKGNILERFSAQQFPDLHSELNLSSLELGDSALYFCASSVARGAYPGPSGANVLTFGAGSRLTVL.

This clone is a singleton in its sample. This chain connects TRBV7-8 to TRBJ2-2, with D perhaps matching TRBD1 (5 bases). V was clipped by 1 base and J by 3 bases, with 18 bases between them. The CDR3 runs 18 residues. CDR1 SGHVS and CDR2 FQNEAQ come from the germline V gene. The CDR3 region is CASSLVVWVGDDTGELFF. The CDR3 DNA is TGTGCCAGCAGCTTAGTAGTGTGGGTAGGGGATGACACCGGGGAGCTGTTTTTT.

The chain joins TRBV9 to TRBJ1-4, with D unresolved. V lost 4 bases and J 5 bases, leaving 15 bases between the germline ends. The germline gives CDR1 SGDLS, CDR2 YYNGEE. This CDR3 is 15 amino acids long. CDR3 coding DNA: TGTGCCAGCAGCCCCCGCGAGGGAGGCAATGAAAAACTGTTTTTT. It encodes CASSPREGGNEKLFF.

In DNA, the CDR3 is TGTGCCAGCAGGTCGGCGCCTGGGAGTGTGACTGAAGCTTTCTTT. Amino acids: CASRSAPGSVTEAFF. The chain is built from TRBV5-5 and TRBJ1-1; D call uncertain. Between the trimmed V and J ends, which lost 5 bases and 5 bases, there was a span of 19 bases. The V gene's germline CDR1 is SGHKS and CDR2 YYEKEE (reference sequence). This CDR3 is built from 15 residues.

This chain links TRBV6-5 with TRBJ1-1; D is possibly TRBD1 (5 bases). From germline, CDR1 is MNHEY and CDR2 SVGAGI. The CDR3 is 15 residues long. V was cut by 4 bases and J by 4 bases, with 16 bases left in between. CDR3 in amino acids: CASSSNSMGGTEAFF. In DNA form, the CDR3 reads TGTGCCAGCAGTTCCAATTCAATGGGGGGCACTGAAGCTTTCTTT.

The chain carries TRBV27 and TRBJ1-2, with 8 bases that match TRBD1. V shed 4 bases and J 8 bases; nucleotides not matched to a gene: 12. Germline V gene sequence: CDR1 MNHEY, CDR2 SMNVEV (reference sequence). The CDR3 is made up of 15 amino acids. The CDR3 bases are TGTGCCAGCAGTTCCAGACAGGGGAGGGTTGGAGGCTACACCTTC. Its protein is CASSSRQGRVGGYTF.

The chain carries TRBV4-2 and TRBJ2-7; TRBD2 aligns across 10 bases. Trimming removed 4 bases from V and 6 bases from J; junction bases left unmatched: 6. This CDR3 is built from 14 residues. The germline gives CDR1 LGHNA, CDR2 YNFKEQ. CDR3 loop: CASSPSGGEGEQYF. The CDR3 DNA follows: TGTGCCAGCAGCCCGAGCGGGGGGGAAGGCGAGCAGTACTTC.

The V and J genes are TRBV5-1 and TRBJ1-2, with D possibly matching TRBD1 (5 bases). The V gene's germline CDR1 is SGHRS and CDR2 YFSETQ. The V gene lost 0 bases and the J gene lost 8 bases, with 14 bases spanning the gap. There are 14 residues in the CDR3. CDR3 sequence: CASSLGLQGRGYTF. CDR3 nucleotides: TGCGCCAGCAGCTTGGGGTTGCAGGGTAGAGGCTACACCTTC.

The V and J genes are TRBV5-1 and TRBJ2-7, with a possible D match to TRBD1 (5 bases). V lost 0 bases, J lost 6 bases, and 10 bases lay in between. Germline CDR1 and CDR2: SGHRS and YFSETQ. The CDR3 is 13 amino acids. This CDR3 reads CASSLVSQGEQYF. The CDR3 nucleotides read TGCGCCAGCAGCTTGGTGTCCCAGGGCGAGCAGTACTTC.

The chain combines TRBV5-1 with TRBJ2-7; D gene unclear. The CDR3 sequence is 14 residues long. V lost 4 bases and J lost 3, with 14 bases in between. Germline-derived CDR1 and CDR2 are SGHRS and YFSETQ. DNA of the CDR3: TGCGCCAGCAGCCCTACGAACTCCATCTACGAGCAGTACTTC. This gives the protein CASSPTNSIYEQYF.

CDR3 nucleotide sequence: TGTGCCAGCAGAGCACAGGCCGGGCGAAACACTGAAGCTTTCTTT. Amino acids: CASRAQAGRNTEAFF. The chain links TRBV14 to TRBJ1-1, with D tentatively TRBD1 (5 bases). V lost 6 bases, J lost 2 bases, and 16 bases lay in between. The CDR3 has 15 residues. Germline values: CDR1 SGHDN, CDR2 FVKESK.

This clone turned up a few times. V gene TRBV3-1 (or the pseudogene TRBV3-2) combines with J gene TRBJ1-3, with D uncertain. The CDR3 runs 15 residues. Trimming left V 3 bases short and J 1 base short, with 10 bases between. Per the germline V gene, CDR1 is LGHDT and CDR2 is YNNKEL (reference sequence). The CDR3 is CASSHTRGSGNTIYF. The CDR3 DNA follows: TGTGCCAGCAGCCATACACGGGGTTCTGGAAACACCATATATTTT.

The rearrangement joins TRBV7-9 to TRBJ1-1, with 7 bases lining up with TRBD1. The germline V gene encodes CDR1 SEHNR and CDR2 FQNEAQ (reference sequence). V was clipped by 4 bases and J by 7 bases; unmatched bases: 15. The CDR3 totals 16 residues. Here the CDR3 DNA reads TGTGCCAGCAGCTCCCTACGGACAGGCGGATTAAGTGAAGCTTTCTTT. As protein: CASSSLRTGGLSEAFF.

The rearrangement links TRBV7-2 to TRBJ1-4; 8 bases are a match to TRBD1. V was clipped by 6 bases and J by 8 bases; unmatched bases: 8. Germline V lookup: CDR1 SGHTA, CDR2 FQGNSA. This CDR3 has 14 amino acids. DNA for the CDR3: TGTGCCAGCAGACGCCAGGGGGCGCAGGAAAAACTGTTTTTT. This translates into CASRRQGAQEKLFF.